The 2 T cell receptor beta chains given below trace back to one sample, sequenced in a study of shared clonotypes between healthy human individuals. The naive CD8 population came from CD45RO-negative cells selected for CCR7, without terminally differentiated effector memory CD45RA+ cells. Libraries were prepared by immunoSEQ multiplex PCR; TCRdb keeps only in-frame clonotypes and omits some of them. The sample includes roughly 850,000 clones, about 96% seen only once; the top ten take less than 0.25%. The sequenced sample consisted of naive CD8+ T cells sorted from blood. The source of these receptors is a man aged 25-40 years in good health.

The chain couples TRBV11-2 to TRBJ2-2; D perhaps matches TRBD2 (5 bases). The CDR3 is made up of 14 amino acids. V lost 5 bases, J lost 6 bases, and 13 bases lay in between. Germline V gene data show CDR1 as SGHAT and CDR2 as FQNNGV. This chain's CDR3 is CASSRLASPGELFF. Here the CDR3 DNA reads TGTGCCAGCAGCCGCCTAGCTAGTCCCGGGGAGCTGTTTTTT.

The chain couples TRBV4-3 to TRBJ1-2; D is ambiguous. The CDR3 has 14 residues. The V end was cut by 1 base, the J end by 1 base, with 7 bases between. Germline CDR1 and CDR2: LGHNA and YSLEER. The CDR3 nucleotides are TGCGCCAGCAGCCAAGTACCCGGTAACTATGGCTACACCTTC. Translation gives CASSQVPGNYGYTF.